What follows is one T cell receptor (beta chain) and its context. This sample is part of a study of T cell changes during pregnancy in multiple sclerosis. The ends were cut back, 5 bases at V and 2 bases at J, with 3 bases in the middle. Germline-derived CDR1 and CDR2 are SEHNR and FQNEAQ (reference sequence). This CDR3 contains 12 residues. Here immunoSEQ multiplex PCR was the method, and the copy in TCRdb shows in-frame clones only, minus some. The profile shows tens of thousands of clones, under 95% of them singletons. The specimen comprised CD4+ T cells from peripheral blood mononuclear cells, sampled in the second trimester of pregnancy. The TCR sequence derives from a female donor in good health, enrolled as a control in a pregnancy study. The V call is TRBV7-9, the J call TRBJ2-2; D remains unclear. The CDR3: CASSPNTGELFF. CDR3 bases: TGTGCCAGCAGCCCTAACACCGGGGAGCTGTTTTTT.